This T cell receptor (beta chain) originates from a study of blood T cell repertoires in COVID-19. Background on the study: The origin of the acute and convalescent COVID-19 samples was the United States, Italy and Spain. T cells, B-cell-depleted T cells, or PBMCs provided the cDNA or gDNA that served as material.

This clone appeared a few times. Produced via immunoSEQ multiplex PCR; TCRdb's table is partial and in-frame only. This table holds around 180,000 clones, about 84% found once. Sequencing was carried out using peripheral blood. This sequence was found in a woman in her thirties with acute or convalescent COVID-19.

CDR3 bases: TGTGCCTGGAGTGCCCCGGACAGGGACTTTAATGAGCAGTTCTTC. Amino acid sequence: CAWSAPDRDFNEQFF. This chain joins TRBV30 and TRBJ2-1; the match to TRBD1 covers 8 bases. J gave up 7 bases and V 1 base, and 9 bases lay outside the gene matches. Germline V gene sequence: CDR1 GTSNPN, CDR2 SVGIG (reference sequence). CDR3 length: 15 amino acids. Supplemented by reference TRBV30 and TRBJ2-1, the full variable domain reads SQTIHQWPATLVQPVGSPLSLECTVEGTSNPNLYWYRQAAGRGLQLLFYSVGIGQISSEVPQNLSASRPQDRQFILSSKKLLLSDSGFYLCAWSAPDRDFNEQFFGPGTRLTVL.